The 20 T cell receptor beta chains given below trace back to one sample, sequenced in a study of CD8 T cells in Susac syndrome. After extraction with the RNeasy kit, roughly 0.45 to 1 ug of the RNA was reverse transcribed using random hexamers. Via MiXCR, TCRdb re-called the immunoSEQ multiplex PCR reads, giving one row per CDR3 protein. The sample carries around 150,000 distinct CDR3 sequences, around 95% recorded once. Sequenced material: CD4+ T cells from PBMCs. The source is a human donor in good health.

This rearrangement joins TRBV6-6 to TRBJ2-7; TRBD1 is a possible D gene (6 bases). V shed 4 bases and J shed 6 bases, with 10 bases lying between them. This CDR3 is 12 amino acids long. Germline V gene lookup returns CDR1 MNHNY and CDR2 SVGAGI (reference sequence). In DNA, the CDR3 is TGTGCCAGCAGTTTCACAGGGTTCGAGCAGTACTTC. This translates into CASSFTGFEQYF.

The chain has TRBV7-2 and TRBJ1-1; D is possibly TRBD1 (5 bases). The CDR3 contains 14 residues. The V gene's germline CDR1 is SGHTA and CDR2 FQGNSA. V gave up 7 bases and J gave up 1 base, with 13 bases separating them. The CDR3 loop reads CASKLLRGNTEAFF. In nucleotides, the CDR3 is TGTGCCAGCAAGCTATTAAGGGGGAACACTGAAGCTTTCTTT.

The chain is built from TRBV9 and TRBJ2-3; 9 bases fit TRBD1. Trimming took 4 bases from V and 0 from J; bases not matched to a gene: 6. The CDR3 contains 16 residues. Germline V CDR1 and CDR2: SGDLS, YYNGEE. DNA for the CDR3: TGTGCCAGCAGCCCCTGGGGGACAGGGAGCACAGATACGCAGTATTTT. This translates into CASSPWGTGSTDTQYF.

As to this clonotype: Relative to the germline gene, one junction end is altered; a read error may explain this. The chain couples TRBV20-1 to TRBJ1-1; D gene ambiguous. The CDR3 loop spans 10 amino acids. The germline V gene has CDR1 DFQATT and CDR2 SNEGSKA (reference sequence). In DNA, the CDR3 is TGCAGTGCGAGAGAAACTGAAGCTTTCTTT. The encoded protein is CSARETEAFF.

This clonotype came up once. The CDR3 coding sequence is TGCAGTGCTAGAGATTGGAGGGGAAACACAGATACGCAGTATTTT. It specifies CSARDWRGNTDTQYF. This chain uses TRBV20-1 with TRBJ2-3; tentatively, D is TRBD2 (6 bases). Germline V lookup: CDR1 DFQATT, CDR2 SNEGSKA (reference sequence). The CDR3 has 15 amino acids. The germline V and J ends were trimmed by 0 bases and 2 bases, with 12 bases remaining between them.

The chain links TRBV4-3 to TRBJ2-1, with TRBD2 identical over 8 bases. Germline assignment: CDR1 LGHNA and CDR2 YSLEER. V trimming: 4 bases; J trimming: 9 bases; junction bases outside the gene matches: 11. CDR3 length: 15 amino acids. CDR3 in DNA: TGCGCCAGCAGCCCCGGGACTAGTCCCGTAGGTGAGCAGTTCTTC. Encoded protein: CASSPGTSPVGEQFF.

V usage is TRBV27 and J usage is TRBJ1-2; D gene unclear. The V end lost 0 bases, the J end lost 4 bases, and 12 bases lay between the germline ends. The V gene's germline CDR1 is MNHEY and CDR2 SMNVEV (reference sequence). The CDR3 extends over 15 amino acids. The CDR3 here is CASSLSIRVGYGYTF. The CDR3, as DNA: TGTGCCAGCAGTTTATCGATAAGGGTGGGCTATGGCTACACCTTC.

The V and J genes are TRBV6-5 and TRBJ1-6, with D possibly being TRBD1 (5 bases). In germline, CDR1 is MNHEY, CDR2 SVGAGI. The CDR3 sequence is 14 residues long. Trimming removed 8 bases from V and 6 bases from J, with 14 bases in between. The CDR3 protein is CASGPGPLNSPLHF. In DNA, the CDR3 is TGTGCCAGCGGGCCGGGACCGCTTAATTCACCCCTCCACTTT.

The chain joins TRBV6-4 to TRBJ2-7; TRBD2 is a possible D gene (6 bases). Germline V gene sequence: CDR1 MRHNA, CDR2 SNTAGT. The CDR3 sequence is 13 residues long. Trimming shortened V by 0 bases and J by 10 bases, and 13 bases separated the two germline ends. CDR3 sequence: CASSDSAGLPQYF. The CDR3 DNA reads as TGTGCCAGCAGTGACTCGGCGGGACTCCCACAGTACTTC.

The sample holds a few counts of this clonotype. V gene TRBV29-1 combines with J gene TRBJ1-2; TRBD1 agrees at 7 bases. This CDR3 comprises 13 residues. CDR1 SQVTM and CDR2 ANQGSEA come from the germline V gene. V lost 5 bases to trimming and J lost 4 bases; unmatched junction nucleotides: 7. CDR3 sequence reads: CSVTDGTAYGYTF. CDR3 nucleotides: TGCAGCGTTACTGACGGGACAGCCTATGGCTACACCTTC.

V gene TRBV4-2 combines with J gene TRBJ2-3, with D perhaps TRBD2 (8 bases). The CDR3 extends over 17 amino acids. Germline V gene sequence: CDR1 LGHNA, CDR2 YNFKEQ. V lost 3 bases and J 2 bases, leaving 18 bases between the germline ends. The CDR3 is CASSHPGGGAFTDTQYF. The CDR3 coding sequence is TGTGCCAGCAGCCACCCGGGAGGGGGCGCGTTCACAGATACGCAGTATTTT.

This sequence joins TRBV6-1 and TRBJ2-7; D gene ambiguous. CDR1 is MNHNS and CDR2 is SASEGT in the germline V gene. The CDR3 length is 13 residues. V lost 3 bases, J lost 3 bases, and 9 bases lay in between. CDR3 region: CASSEKTGYEQYF. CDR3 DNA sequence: TGTGCCAGCAGTGAGAAGACGGGCTACGAGCAGTACTTC.

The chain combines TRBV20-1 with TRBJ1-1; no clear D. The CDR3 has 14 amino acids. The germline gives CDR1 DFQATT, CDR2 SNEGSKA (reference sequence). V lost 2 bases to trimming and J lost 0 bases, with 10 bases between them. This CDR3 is CSARLTGMNTEAFF. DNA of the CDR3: TGCAGTGCTAGACTGACCGGCATGAACACTGAAGCTTTCTTT.

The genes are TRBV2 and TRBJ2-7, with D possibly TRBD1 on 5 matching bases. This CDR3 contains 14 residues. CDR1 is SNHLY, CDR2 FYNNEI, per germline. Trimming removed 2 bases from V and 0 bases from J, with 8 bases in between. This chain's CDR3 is CASSEQGGSYEQYF. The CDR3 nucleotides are TGTGCCAGCAGTGAACAGGGCGGCTCCTACGAGCAGTACTTC.

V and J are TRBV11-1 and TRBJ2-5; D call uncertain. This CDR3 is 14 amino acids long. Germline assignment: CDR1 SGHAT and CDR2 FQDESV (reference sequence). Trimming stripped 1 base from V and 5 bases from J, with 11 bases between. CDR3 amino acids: CASSLVRTQETQYF. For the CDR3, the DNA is TGTGCCAGCAGCTTAGTTCGGACCCAGGAGACCCAGTACTTC. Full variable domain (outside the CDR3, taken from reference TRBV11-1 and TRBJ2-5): EAEVAQSPRYKITEKSQAVAFWCDPISGHATLYWYRQILGQGPELLVQFQDESVVDDSQLPKDRFSAERLKGVDSTLKIQPAELGDSAMYLCASSLVRTQETQYFGPGTRLLVL.

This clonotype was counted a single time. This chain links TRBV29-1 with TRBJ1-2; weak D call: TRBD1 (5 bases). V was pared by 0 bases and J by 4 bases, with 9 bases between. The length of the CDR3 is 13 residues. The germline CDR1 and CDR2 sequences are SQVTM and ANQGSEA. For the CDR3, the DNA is TGCAGCGTTGAAGATCCAAGGGGCTATGGCTACACCTTC. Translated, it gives CSVEDPRGYGYTF.

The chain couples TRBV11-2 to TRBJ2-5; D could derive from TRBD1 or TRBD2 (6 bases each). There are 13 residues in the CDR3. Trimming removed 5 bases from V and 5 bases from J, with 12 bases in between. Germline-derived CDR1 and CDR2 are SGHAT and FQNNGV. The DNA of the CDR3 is TGTGCCAGCAGCCGGGGGCCGGGGGAGACCCAGTACTTC. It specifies CASSRGPGETQYF.

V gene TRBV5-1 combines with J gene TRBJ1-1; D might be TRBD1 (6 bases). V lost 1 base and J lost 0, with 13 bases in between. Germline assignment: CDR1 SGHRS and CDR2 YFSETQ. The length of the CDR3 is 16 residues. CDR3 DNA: TGCGCCAGCAGCTTGCAGGGGATCGGGATGAACACTGAAGCTTTCTTT. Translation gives CASSLQGIGMNTEAFF.

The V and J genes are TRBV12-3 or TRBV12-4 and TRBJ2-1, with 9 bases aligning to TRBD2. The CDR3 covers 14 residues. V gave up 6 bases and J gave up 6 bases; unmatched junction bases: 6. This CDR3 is CASSYQRGANEQFF. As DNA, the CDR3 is TGTGCCAGCAGCTACCAGCGGGGGGCCAATGAGCAGTTCTTC.

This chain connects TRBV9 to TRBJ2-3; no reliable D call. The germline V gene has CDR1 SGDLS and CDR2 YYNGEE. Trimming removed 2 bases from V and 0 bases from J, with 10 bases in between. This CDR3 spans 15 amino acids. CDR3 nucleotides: TGTGCCAGCAGCGTTGGGGTTACTAGCACAGATACGCAGTATTTT. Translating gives CASSVGVTSTDTQYF.